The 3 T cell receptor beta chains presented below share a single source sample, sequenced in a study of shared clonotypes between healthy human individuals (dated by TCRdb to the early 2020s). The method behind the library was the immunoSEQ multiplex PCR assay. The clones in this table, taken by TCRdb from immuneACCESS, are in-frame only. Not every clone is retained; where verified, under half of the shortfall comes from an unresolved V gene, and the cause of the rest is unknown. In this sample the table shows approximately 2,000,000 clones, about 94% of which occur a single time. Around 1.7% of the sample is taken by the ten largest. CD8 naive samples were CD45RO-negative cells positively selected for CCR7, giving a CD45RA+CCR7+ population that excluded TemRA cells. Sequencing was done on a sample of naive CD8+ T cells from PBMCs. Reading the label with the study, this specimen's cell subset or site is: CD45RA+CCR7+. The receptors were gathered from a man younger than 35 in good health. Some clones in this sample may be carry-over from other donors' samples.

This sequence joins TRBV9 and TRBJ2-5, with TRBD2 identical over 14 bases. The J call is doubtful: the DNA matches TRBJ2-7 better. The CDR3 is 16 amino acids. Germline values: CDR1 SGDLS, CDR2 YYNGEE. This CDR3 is CASSVGGTSGRYEQYF. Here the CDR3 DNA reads TGTGCCAGCAGCGTAGGGGGGACTAGCGGGAGATACGAGCAGTACTTC.

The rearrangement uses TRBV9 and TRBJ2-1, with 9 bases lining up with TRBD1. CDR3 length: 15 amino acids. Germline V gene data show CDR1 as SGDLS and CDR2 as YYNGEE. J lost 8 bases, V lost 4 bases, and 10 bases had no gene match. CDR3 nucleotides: TGTGCCAGCAGCACCGGACAGGGGTCTTGGGATGAGCAGTTCTTC. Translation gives CASSTGQGSWDEQFF.

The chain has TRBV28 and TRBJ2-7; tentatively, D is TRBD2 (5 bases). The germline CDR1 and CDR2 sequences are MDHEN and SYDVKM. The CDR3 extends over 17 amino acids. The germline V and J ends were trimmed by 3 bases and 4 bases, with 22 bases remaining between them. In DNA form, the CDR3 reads TGTGCCAGCAGTTTGCTTGGTTTAGTAGAGGGTTTTTACGAGCAGTACTTC. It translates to CASSLLGLVEGFYEQYF.